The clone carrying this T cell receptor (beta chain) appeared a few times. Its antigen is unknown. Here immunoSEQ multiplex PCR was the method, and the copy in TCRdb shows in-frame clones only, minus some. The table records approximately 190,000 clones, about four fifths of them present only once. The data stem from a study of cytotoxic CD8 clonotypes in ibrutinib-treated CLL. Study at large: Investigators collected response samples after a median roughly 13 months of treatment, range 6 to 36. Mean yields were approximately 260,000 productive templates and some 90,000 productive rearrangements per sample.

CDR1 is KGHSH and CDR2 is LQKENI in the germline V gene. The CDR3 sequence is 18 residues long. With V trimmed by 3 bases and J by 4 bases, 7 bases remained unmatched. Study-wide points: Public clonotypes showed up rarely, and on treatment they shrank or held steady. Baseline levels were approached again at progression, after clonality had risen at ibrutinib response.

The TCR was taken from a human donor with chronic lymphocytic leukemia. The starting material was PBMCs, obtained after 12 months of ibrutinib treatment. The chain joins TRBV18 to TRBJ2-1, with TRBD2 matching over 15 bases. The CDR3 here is CASSPGLAGGPGYNEQFF. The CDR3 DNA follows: TGTGCCAGCTCACCCGGACTAGCGGGGGGGCCGGGGTACAATGAGCAGTTCTTC. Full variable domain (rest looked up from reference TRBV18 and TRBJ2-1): NAGVMQNPRHLVRRRGQEARLRCSPMKGHSHVYWYRQLPEEGLKFMVYLQKENIIDESGMPKERFSAEFPKEGPSILRIQQVVRGDSAAYFCASSPGLAGGPGYNEQFFGPGTRLTVL.